Sequencing of this TCR beta chain was carried out in a study of shared clonotypes between healthy human individuals. As for the study in general: The plates for each donor numbered three CD4 naive, three CD4 memory, two CD8 naive and one CD8 memory.

As concerns this clone: What it binds is unknown.

Notes on the study in general: Shared clonotypes: approximately 4.5% naive CD4, around 3.5% naive CD8, roughly 2.4% memory CD4, under 0.45% memory CD8.

Genomic DNA belonging to each subset was distributed in equal measure over several immunoSEQ plates. Clones were read by immunoSEQ multiplex PCR, and TCRdb kept only the in-frame ones, dropping some. The table includes about 2.3 million clones, over 90% detected once. V lost 4 bases to trimming and J lost 6 bases, with 8 bases between them. There are 12 residues in the CDR3. The V gene's germline CDR1 is MGHDK and CDR2 SYGVNS. Investigators divided CD4+ cells into CD45RA+ naive and CD45RA-negative memory subsets. The origin of this receptor is a man aged 18 to 29 in good health. Some clones in this sample may be carry-over from other donors' samples. Source material: naive CD4+ T cells from PBMCs. As to subset: CD45RA+ positively selected. The rearrangement links TRBV25-1 to TRBJ2-3; D is undetermined. CDR3 DNA: TGTGCCAGCAGTGGGAATTCTGATACGCAGTATTTT. This gives the protein CASSGNSDTQYF.